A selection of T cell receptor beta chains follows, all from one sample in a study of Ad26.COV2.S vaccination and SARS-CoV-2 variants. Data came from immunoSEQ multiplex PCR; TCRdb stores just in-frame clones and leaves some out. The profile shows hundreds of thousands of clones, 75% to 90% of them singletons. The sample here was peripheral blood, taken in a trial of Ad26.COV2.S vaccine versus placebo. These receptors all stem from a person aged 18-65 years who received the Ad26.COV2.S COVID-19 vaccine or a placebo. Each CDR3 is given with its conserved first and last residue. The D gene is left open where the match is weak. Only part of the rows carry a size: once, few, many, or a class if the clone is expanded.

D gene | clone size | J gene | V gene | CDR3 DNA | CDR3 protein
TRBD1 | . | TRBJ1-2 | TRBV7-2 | TGTGCCAGCAGCTTGACAGGGGAAGGTGGCTACACCTTC | CASSLTGEGGYTF
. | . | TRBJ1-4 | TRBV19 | TGTGCCAGTAGGAGCAACGGTGCAACTAATGAAAAACTGTTTTTT | CASRSNGATNEKLFF
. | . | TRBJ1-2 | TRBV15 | TGTGCCACCAGCGGAGCAGGGGCGATTTGGGGCTATGGCTACACCTTC | CATSGAGAIWGYGYTF
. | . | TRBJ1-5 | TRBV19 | TGTGCCAGTACCTCGGTGTTGGGTCCCCAGCATTTT | CASTSVLGPQHF
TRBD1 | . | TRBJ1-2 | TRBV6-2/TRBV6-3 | TGTGCCAGCAGCGACAGGGCTAATTATGGCTACACCTTC | CASSDRANYGYTF
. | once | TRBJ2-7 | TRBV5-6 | TGTGCCAGCAGCTTGGACAACTACGAGCAGTACTTC | CASSLDNYEQYF
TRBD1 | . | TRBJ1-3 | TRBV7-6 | TGTGCCAGCAGCTTAGGACAGGGAAACTCTGGAAACACCATATATTTT | CASSLGQGNSGNTIYF
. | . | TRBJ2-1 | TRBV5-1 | TGCGCCAGCAGCTTGGGTTGGCAGGGGAGGGAGGATGAGCAGTTCTTC | CASSLGWQGREDEQFF
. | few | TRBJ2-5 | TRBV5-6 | TGTGCCAGCAGCTCTCGGTTAGGGTACCAAGAGACCCAGTACTTC | CASSSRLGYQETQYF
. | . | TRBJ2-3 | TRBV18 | TGTGCCAGCTCCCCCAAGGCGGGGTCGGCGGATACGCAGTATTTT | CASSPKAGSADTQYF
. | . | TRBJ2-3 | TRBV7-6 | TGTGCCAGCAGCTTAGGACGTATAGATACGCAGTATTTT | CASSLGRIDTQYF
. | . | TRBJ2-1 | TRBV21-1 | TGTGCCAGCAGCCCACGACTAGCGGGGGGGCCACATGAGCAGTTCTTC | CASSPRLAGGPHEQFF
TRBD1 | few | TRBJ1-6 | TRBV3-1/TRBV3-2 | TGTGCCAGCAGCCAACTACAGGGGAGGCCCCTCCACTTT | CASSQLQGRPLHF
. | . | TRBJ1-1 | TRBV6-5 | TGTGCCAGCACCATCAGGGACAAGAACACTGAAGCTTTCTTT | CASTIRDKNTEAFF
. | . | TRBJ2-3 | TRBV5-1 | TGCGCCAGCAGGGACCGATCCGGAAGCACAGATACGCAGTATTTT | CASRDRSGSTDTQYF
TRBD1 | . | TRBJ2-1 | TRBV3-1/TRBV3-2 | TGTGCCAGCAGCCACGGGGACAGGGGCAATGAGCAGTTCTTC | CASSHGDRGNEQFF
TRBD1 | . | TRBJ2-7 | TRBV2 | TGTGCCAGCAGTGAATTCGCCGGGACAGGGTTTACCTACGAGCAGTACTTC | CASSEFAGTGFTYEQYF
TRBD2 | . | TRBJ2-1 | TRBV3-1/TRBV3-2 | TGTGCCAGCAGCCGACTAAGCGGGATTTACAATGAGCAGTTCTTC | CASSRLSGIYNEQFF
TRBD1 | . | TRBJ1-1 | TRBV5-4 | TGTGCCAGCAGCGGGGGACAGGTTAGGAACACTGAAGCTTTCTTT | CASSGGQVRNTEAFF
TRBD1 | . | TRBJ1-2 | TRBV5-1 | TGCGCCAGCAGCTTGGCCGGGACAGCCGGCTACACCTTC | CASSLAGTAGYTF
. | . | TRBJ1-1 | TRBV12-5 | TGTGCTAGTGGTTTAGGTTTGTTAGCTTTCTTT | CASGLGLLAFF
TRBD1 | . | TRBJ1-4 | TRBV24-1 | TGTGCCACCAGTGAGCCCGGGACAGGGGGCGAAAAACTGTTTTTT | CATSEPGTGGEKLFF
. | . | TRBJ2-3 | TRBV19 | TGTGCCAGTAGTATAGAACCAGGGAGGACGCAGTATTTT | CASSIEPGRTQYF
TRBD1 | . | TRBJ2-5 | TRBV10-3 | TGTGCCATCAGTGTGACAGGGGAGGTGGAAGAGACCCAGTACTTC | CAISVTGEVEETQYF
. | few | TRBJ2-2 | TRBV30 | TGTGCCAGGGGCAACACCGGGGAGCTGTTTTTT | CARGNTGELFF
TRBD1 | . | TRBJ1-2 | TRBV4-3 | TGCGCCAGCAGCCAAATGGGAAAACGGGACAGGTATTCCGGCTATGGCTACACCTTC | CASSQMGKRDRYSGYGYTF
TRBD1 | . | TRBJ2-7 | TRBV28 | TGTGCCAGCAGCCTGACAGGGTCGGCTGGCTACGAGCAGTACTTC | CASSLTGSAGYEQYF
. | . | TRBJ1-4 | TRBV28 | TGTGCCAGCAGTGGGGGGACTTTTAATGAAAAACTGTTTTTT | CASSGGTFNEKLFF
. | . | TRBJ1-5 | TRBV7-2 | TGTGCCAGCAGCCCCCAGAGGGGGGATCAGCCCCAGCATTTT | CASSPQRGDQPQHF
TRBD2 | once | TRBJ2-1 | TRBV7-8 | TGTGCCAGCACGGGACTACACAATGAGCAGTTCTTC | CASTGLHNEQFF
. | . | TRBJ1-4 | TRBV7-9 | TGTGCCAGCAGCTTAATGGAGGGGAAGGGTGAAAAACTGTTTTTT | CASSLMEGKGEKLFF